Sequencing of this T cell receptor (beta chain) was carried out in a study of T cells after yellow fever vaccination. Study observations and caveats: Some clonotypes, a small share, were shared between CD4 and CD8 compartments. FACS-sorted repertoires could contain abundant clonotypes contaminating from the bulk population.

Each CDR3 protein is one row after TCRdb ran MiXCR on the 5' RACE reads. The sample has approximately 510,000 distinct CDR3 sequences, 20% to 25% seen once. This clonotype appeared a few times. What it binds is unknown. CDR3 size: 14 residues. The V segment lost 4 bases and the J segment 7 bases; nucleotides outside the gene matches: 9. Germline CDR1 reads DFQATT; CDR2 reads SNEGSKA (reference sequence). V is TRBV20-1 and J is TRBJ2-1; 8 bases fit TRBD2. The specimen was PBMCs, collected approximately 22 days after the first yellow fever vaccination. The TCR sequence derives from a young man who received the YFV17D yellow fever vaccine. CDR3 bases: TGCAGTGCTACAGACCCACGGGGGGGGAATGAGCAGTTCTTC. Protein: CSATDPRGGNEQFF.